The 23 T cell receptor beta chains below come from one sample, sequenced in a study of T cell responses to AZD1222 COVID-19 vaccine. Measured with immunoSEQ multiplex PCR; TCRdb has only the in-frame clones, and not every one. The sample holds fewer than 110,000 clones, approximately 86% seen once. The sample in question was peripheral blood, obtained on day 0 of AZD1222 vaccination. These receptor sequences come from an adult in good health.

The chain employs TRBV4-3 and TRBJ2-2, with 10 bases aligning to TRBD2. The CDR3 loop spans 18 amino acids. CDR1 LGHNA and CDR2 YSLEER come from the germline V gene. Trimming removed 1 base from V and 2 bases from J; junction bases left unmatched: 7. The CDR3 spells CASSQVETSGFNTGELFF. CDR3 DNA sequence: TGCGCCAGCAGCCAAGTGGAGACTAGCGGGTTTAACACCGGGGAGCTGTTTTTT.

This clone was detected only a few times. CDR3 sequence (DNA): TGCGCCAGCAGCTGGGGAATTATGAGTGGACGGACACTCAACTATGGCTACACCTTC. Translating gives CASSWGIMSGRTLNYGYTF. The V gene is TRBV5-1, the J gene TRBJ1-2, with a weak D call TRBD1 (5 bases). Germline values: CDR1 SGHRS, CDR2 YFSETQ. Trimming removed 3 bases from V and 2 bases from J, with 26 bases in between. The CDR3 totals 19 residues.

This chain links TRBV9 with TRBJ2-3, with D possibly matching TRBD1 (6 bases). Between the trimmed V and J ends, which lost 0 bases and 5 bases, there was a span of 16 bases. The V gene's germline CDR1 is SGDLS and CDR2 YYNGEE. This CDR3 is built from 16 residues. CDR3 nucleotide sequence: TGTGCCAGCAGCGTAGCGAGTGACAGGTGGATAGATACGCAGTATTTT. It is translated as CASSVASDRWIDTQYF. The complete variable domain, with remaining parts taken from reference TRBV9 and TRBJ2-3, reads DSGVTQTPKHLITATGQRVTLRCSPRSGDLSVYWYQQSLDQGLQFLIQYYNGEERAKGNILERFSAQQFPDLHSELNLSSLELGDSALYFCASSVASDRWIDTQYFGPGTRLTVL.

This sequence joins TRBV5-1 and TRBJ1-3, with D tentatively TRBD1 (6 bases). Germline V lookup: CDR1 SGHRS, CDR2 YFSETQ. CDR3 length: 16 amino acids. V was trimmed by 4 bases and J by 3 bases, leaving 17 bases between them. CDR3 nucleotides: TGCGCCAGCAGCCTCGTACAGGGATCGGATGGAAACACCATATATTTT. Its protein is CASSLVQGSDGNTIYF.

CDR3 bases: TGTGCCAGCTCAACCGGGACGGAGCGTGGGCCCCAGCATTTT. This translates into CASSTGTERGPQHF. This sequence joins TRBV18 and TRBJ1-5, with D perhaps TRBD1 (5 bases). Germline CDR1 reads KGHSH; CDR2 reads LQKENI. CDR3 length: 14 amino acids. Trimming shortened V by 5 bases and J by 9 bases, and 17 bases separated the two germline ends.

The chain is built from TRBV19 and TRBJ1-1; TRBD1 matches 8 bases. The J segment lost 1 base and the V segment lost 6 bases, leaving 10 bases of the junction unmatched. The CDR3 covers 16 residues. Per germline, CDR1 LNHDA and CDR2 SQIVND (reference sequence). The CDR3 sequence is CASRAIGQGRNTEAFF. The DNA for the CDR3 is TGTGCCAGTAGGGCAATAGGACAGGGAAGGAACACTGAAGCTTTCTTT.

The J gene is TRBJ1-1, the V gene TRBV19, with 9 bases identical to TRBD1. Germline assignment: CDR1 LNHDA and CDR2 SQIVND (reference sequence). With 5 bases clipped from V and 4 bases from J, the junction kept 8 bases outside the gene matches. The CDR3 loop spans 15 amino acids. The DNA of the CDR3 is TGTGCCAGTAGTGAACAGGGGGCGCCGGTCACTGAAGCTTTCTTT. Translation: CASSEQGAPVTEAFF.

The chain uses TRBV7-2 and TRBJ2-1, with D perhaps TRBD2 (6 bases). The CDR3 extends over 16 amino acids. The V gene's germline CDR1 is SGHTA and CDR2 FQGNSA. V was clipped by 1 base and J by 8 bases, with 18 bases between them. CDR3 residues: CASSLGTGAAVDEQFF. The CDR3 DNA sequence: TGTGCCAGCAGCTTAGGAACGGGAGCGGCGGTCGATGAGCAGTTCTTC.

The chain links TRBV28 to TRBJ1-2; 9 bases map to TRBD1. V lost 6 bases, J lost 3 bases, and 8 bases stayed unmatched. Germline V gives CDR1 MDHEN, CDR2 SYDVKM. This CDR3 is 15 amino acids long. The CDR3: CASSFRDRVDYGYTF. CDR3 DNA sequence: TGTGCCAGCAGCTTCCGGGACAGGGTGGACTATGGCTACACCTTC.

V is TRBV11-1 and J is TRBJ1-2, with D tentatively TRBD1 (5 bases). The CDR3 is 14 residues long. Germline V gives CDR1 SGHAT, CDR2 FQDESV (reference sequence). V lost 4 bases and J lost 8, with 17 bases in between. CDR3 residues: CASSSQATSTGYTF. The CDR3 DNA is TGTGCCAGCAGCTCACAGGCCACTTCAACGGGCTACACCTTC.

The rearrangement links TRBV28 to TRBJ2-1; TRBD2 matches at 14 bases. Per the germline V gene, CDR1 is MDHEN and CDR2 is SYDVKM. The CDR3 loop spans 15 amino acids. With V trimmed by 11 bases and J by 1 base, 4 bases remained unmatched. CDR3 amino acids: CAAGLAGESYNEQFF. The CDR3 DNA reads TGTGCCGCGGGACTAGCGGGAGAGTCCTACAATGAGCAGTTCTTC.

This rearrangement joins TRBV28 to TRBJ1-4; no clear D. Trimming took 6 bases from V and 6 from J, leaving 14 bases between them. Germline CDR1 and CDR2: MDHEN and SYDVKM. The CDR3 runs to 14 residues. CDR3 in amino acids: CASSSPPEDEKLFF. CDR3 sequence (DNA): TGTGCCAGCAGCTCCCCCCCCGAAGATGAAAAACTGTTTTTT.

This chain joins TRBV30 and TRBJ1-5; 9 positions match TRBD1. The CDR3 spans 13 residues. Germline lookup yields CDR1 GTSNPN and CDR2 SVGIG (reference sequence). With 6 bases clipped from V and 4 bases from J, the junction kept 4 bases outside the gene matches. Written as DNA, the CDR3 is TGTGCCTGCACGACAGGGGGAAATCAGCCCCAGCATTTT. Its protein product is CACTTGGNQPQHF. Drawing the rest from reference TRBV30 and TRBJ1-5, the complete variable domain is SQTIHQWPATLVQPVGSPLSLECTVEGTSNPNLYWYRQAAGRGLQLLFYSVGIGQISSEVPQNLSASRPQDRQFILSSKKLLLSDSGFYLCACTTGGNQPQHFGDGTRLSIL.

This sequence joins TRBV10-1 and TRBJ2-7; D may match TRBD1 or TRBD2 (5 bases each). The CDR3 totals 15 residues. Trimming left V 3 bases short and J 0 bases short, with 12 bases between. Germline-derived CDR1 and CDR2 are WNHNN and SYGVQD (reference sequence). Here the CDR3 DNA reads TGCGCCAGCAGTGACCCGGGACGGTCCTCCTACGAGCAGTACTTC. Its translation is CASSDPGRSSYEQYF.

This chain joins TRBV4-1 and TRBJ2-5; D perhaps matches TRBD2 (6 bases). V was cut by 1 base and J by 7 bases, with 16 bases left in between. CDR1 and CDR2 from the germline V gene are MGHRA and YSYEKL. There are 15 residues in the CDR3. CDR3 amino acids: CASSQGDSGVGTQYF. The CDR3 nucleotides are TGCGCCAGCAGCCAAGGGGATTCGGGGGTCGGGACCCAGTACTTC.

The chain uses TRBV18 and TRBJ2-1, with 8 bases that match TRBD2. CDR3 size: 16 residues. V lost 2 bases to trimming and J lost 6 bases; unmatched junction nucleotides: 9. Germline V CDR1 and CDR2: KGHSH, LQKENI. The DNA for the CDR3 is TGTGCCAGCTCACCAAACTTGGCGGGAGGTCGCAATGAGCAGTTCTTC. Its translation is CASSPNLAGGRNEQFF.

V and J are TRBV6-5 and TRBJ2-7; D tentatively reads TRBD1 or TRBD2 (5 bases each). From germline, CDR1 is MNHEY and CDR2 SVGAGI. V lost 4 bases to trimming and J lost 0 bases, with 13 bases between them. The CDR3 extends over 15 amino acids. CDR3 in amino acids: CASSSPGTASYEQYF. As DNA, the CDR3 is TGTGCCAGCAGTTCTCCAGGGACCGCCTCCTACGAGCAGTACTTC.

The chain couples TRBV7-2 to TRBJ1-3; no clear D. The CDR3 totals 16 residues. Trimming took 0 bases from V and 4 from J, leaving 13 bases between them. CDR1 is SGHTA, CDR2 FQGNSA, per germline. The chain's CDR3 is CASSLALGPAGNTIYF. In DNA form, the CDR3 reads TGTGCCAGCAGCTTAGCGCTAGGACCCGCAGGAAACACCATATATTTT.

By share, this clone counts as medium-sized. Here the CDR3 reads CASSYRVDGYTF. The CDR3 DNA reads TGTGCCAGTAGTTACAGGGTCGATGGCTACACCTTC. The chain uses TRBV19 and TRBJ1-2; tentative D call: TRBD1 (6 bases). This CDR3 comprises 12 residues. Germline CDR1 reads LNHDA; CDR2 reads SQIVND (reference sequence). With 5 bases removed from V and 6 bases from J, the gap between germline ends came to 10 bases.

The chain has TRBV9 and TRBJ2-2, with D unclear. V lost 0 bases and J lost 0, with 3 bases in between. This CDR3 contains 14 residues. Germline values: CDR1 SGDLS, CDR2 YYNGEE. The CDR3 bases are TGTGCCAGCAGCGTAGTTGCGAACACCGGGGAGCTGTTTTTT. Its protein product is CASSVVANTGELFF.

This chain uses TRBV5-8 with TRBJ1-2, with D perhaps TRBD1 (6 bases). From germline, CDR1 is SGHTS and CDR2 YDEGEE. The V and J ends lost 0 bases and 2 bases respectively, with 11 bases between them. This CDR3 is built from 15 residues. CDR3 DNA sequence: TGTGCCAGCAGCTTGGGAGGGGGAAACAACTATGGCTACACCTTC. As protein: CASSLGGGNNYGYTF.

Of note for this clone: A junction boundary mismatches the germline segment, possibly from a read error. The chain has TRBV28 and TRBJ1-1; 9 positions agree with TRBD1. Germline V gene data show CDR1 as MDHEN and CDR2 as SYDVKM. This CDR3 comprises 17 residues. CDR3 in DNA: TGTGCCAGCAGGTTATCCATAGCGGGACAGGGACCTGTTGGAGCTTTCTTT. Its translation is CASRLSIAGQGPVGAFF.

CDR3 in amino acids: CASEQGANQPQHF. As DNA, the CDR3 is TGTGCTAGCGAACAGGGGGCGAATCAGCCCCAGCATTTT. The rearrangement links TRBV28 to TRBJ1-5, with 9 bases fitting TRBD1. The CDR3 is 13 residues long. Germline values: CDR1 MDHEN, CDR2 SYDVKM.